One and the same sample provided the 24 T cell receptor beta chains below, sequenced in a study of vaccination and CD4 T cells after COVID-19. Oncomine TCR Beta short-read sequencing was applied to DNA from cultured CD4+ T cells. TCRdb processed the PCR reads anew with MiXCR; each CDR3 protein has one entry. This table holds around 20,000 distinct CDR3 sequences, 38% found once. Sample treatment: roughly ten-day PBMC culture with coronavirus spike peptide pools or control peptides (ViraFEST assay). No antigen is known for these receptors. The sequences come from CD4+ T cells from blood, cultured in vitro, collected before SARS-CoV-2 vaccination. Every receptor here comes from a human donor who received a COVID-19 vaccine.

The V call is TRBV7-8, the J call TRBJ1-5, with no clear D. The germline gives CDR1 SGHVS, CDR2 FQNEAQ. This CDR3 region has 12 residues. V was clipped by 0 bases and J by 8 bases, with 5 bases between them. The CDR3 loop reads CASSLARKPQHF. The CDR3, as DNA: TGTGCCAGCAGCTTAGCCCGAAAGCCCCAGCATTTT.

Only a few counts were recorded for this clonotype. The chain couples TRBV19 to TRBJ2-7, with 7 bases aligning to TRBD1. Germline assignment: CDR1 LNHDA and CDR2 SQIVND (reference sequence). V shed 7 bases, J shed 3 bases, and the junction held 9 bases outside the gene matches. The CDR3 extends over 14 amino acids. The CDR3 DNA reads TGTGCCAGTAACAGTAGGGACAGACACTACGAGCAGTACTTC. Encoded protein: CASNSRDRHYEQYF.

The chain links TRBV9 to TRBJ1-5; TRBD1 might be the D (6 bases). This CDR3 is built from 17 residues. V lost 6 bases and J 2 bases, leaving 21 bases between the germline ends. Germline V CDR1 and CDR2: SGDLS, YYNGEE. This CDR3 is CASNIGRRGWGNQPQHF. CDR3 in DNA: TGTGCCAGCAACATAGGCCGCAGGGGTTGGGGCAATCAGCCCCAGCATTTT.

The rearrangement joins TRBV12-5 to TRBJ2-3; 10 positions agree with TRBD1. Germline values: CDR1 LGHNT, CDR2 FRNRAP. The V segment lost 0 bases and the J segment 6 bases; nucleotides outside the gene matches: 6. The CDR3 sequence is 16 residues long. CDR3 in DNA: TGTGCTAGTGGTTTGGTACTCAGGACAGGGGGTGATACGCAGTATTTT. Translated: CASGLVLRTGGDTQYF.

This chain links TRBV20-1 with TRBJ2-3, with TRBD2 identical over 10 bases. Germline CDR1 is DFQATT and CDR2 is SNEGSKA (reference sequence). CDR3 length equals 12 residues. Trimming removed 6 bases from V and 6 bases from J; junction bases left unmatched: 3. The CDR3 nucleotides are TGCAGTGCCCTAGCGGGGGCGGATACGCAGTATTTT. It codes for CSALAGADTQYF.

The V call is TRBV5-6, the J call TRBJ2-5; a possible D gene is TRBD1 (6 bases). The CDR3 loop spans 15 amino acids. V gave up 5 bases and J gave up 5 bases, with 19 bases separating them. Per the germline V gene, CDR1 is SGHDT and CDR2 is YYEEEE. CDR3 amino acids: CASSSPRGALETQYF. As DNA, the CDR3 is TGTGCCAGCAGTTCACCCAGGGGTGCACTGGAGACCCAGTACTTC.

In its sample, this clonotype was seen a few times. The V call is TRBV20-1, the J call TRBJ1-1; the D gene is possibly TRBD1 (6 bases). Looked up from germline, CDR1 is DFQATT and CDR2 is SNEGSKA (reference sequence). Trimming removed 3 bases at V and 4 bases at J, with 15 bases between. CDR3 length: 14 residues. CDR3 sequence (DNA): TGCAGTGCTAGCGCCGGCGTAGGGGGCACTGAAGCTTTCTTT. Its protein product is CSASAGVGGTEAFF.

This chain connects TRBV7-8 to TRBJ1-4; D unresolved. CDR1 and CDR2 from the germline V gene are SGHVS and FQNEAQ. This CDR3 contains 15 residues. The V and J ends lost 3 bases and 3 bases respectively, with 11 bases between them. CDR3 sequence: CASSLLDGSNEKLFF. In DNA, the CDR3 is TGTGCCAGCAGCTTGCTGGACGGTTCTAATGAAAAACTGTTTTTT.

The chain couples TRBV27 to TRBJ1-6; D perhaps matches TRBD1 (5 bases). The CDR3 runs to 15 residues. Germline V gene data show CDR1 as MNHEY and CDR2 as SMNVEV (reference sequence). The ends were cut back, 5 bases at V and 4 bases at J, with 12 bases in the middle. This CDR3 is CASSPGGGYNSPLHF. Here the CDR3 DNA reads TGTGCCAGCAGTCCCGGCGGGGGGTATAATTCACCCCTCCACTTT.

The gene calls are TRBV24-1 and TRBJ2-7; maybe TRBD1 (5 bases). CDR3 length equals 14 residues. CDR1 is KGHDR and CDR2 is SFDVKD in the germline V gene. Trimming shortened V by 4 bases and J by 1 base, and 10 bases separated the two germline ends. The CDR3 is CATSDPRQSYEQYF. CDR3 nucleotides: TGTGCCACCAGTGACCCCCGACAGTCCTACGAGCAGTACTTC.

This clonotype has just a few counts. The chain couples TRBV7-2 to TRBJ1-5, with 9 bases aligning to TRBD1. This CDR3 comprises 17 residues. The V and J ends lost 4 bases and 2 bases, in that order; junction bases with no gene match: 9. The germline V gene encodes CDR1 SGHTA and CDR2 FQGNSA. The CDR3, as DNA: TGTGCCAGCAGCTCGCCAACGACAGGGGGGGGCAATCAGCCCCAGCATTTT. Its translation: CASSSPTTGGGNQPQHF.

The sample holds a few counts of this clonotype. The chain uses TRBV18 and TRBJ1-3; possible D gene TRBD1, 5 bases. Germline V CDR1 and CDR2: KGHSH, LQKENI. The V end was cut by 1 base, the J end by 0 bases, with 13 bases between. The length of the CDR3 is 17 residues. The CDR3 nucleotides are TGTGCCAGCTCACCACGGATGGGAGGGGTCTCTGGAAACACCATATATTTT. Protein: CASSPRMGGVSGNTIYF.

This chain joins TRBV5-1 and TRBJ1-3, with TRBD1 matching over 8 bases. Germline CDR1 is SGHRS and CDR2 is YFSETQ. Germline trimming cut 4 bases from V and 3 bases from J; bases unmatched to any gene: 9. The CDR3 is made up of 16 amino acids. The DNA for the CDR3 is TGCGCCAGCAGCCAAAAAGGACAGGGTCATGGAAACACCATATATTTT. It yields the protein CASSQKGQGHGNTIYF. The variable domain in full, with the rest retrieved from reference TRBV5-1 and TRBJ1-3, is KAGVTQTPRYLIKTRGQQVTLSCSPISGHRSVSWYQQTPGQGLQFLFEYFSETQRNKGNFPGRFSGRQFSNSRSEMNVSTLELGDSALYLCASSQKGQGHGNTIYFGEGSWLTVV.

The CDR3 sequence: CASSLTRDSPLHF. Written as DNA, the CDR3 is TGTGCCAGCAGCTTGACACGGGATTCACCCCTCCACTTT. V usage is TRBV5-4 and J usage is TRBJ1-6, with D unclear. CDR1 and CDR2 from the germline V gene are SGHNT and YYREEE (reference sequence). The CDR3 extends over 13 amino acids. With 1 base removed from V and 8 bases from J, the gap between germline ends came to 7 bases.

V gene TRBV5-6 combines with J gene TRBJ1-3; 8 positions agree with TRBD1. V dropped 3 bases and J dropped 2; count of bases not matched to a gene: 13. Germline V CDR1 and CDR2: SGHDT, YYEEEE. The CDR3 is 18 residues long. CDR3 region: CASSSWTGTISTGNTIYF. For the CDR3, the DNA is TGTGCCAGCAGCTCATGGACAGGGACTATCAGCACTGGAAACACCATATATTTT.

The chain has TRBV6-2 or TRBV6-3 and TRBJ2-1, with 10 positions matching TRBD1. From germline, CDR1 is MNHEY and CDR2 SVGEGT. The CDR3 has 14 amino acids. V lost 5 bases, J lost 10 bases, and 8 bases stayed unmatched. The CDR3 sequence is CASSPGTGVWEQFF. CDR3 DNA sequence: TGTGCCAGCAGTCCCGGGACAGGGGTTTGGGAGCAGTTCTTC.

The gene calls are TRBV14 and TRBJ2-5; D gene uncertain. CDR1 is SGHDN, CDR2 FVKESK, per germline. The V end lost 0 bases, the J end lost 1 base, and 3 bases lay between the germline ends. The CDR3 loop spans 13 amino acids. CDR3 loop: CASSQDLQETQYF. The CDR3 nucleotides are TGTGCCAGCAGCCAAGACCTCCAAGAGACCCAGTACTTC.

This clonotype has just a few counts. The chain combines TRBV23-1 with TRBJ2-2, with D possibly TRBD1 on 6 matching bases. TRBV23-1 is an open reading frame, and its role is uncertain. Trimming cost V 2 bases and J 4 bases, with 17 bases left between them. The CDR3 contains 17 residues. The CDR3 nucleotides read TGCGCCAGCAGTCAAGTAAGGAACAGGGCGGCCACCGGGGAGCTGTTTTTT. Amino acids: CASSQVRNRAATGELFF.

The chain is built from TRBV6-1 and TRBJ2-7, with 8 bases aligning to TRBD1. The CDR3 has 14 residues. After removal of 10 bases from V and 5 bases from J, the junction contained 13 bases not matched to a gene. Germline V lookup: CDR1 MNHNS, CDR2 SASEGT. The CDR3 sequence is CAIRGDRRPDEQYF. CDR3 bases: TGTGCCATCAGAGGGGACAGGCGGCCAGACGAGCAGTACTTC.

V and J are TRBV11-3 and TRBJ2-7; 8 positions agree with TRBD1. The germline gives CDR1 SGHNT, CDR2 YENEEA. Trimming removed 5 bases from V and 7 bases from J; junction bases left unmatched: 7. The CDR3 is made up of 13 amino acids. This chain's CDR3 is CASSGQGFEEQYF. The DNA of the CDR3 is TGTGCCAGCAGCGGACAGGGTTTCGAGGAGCAGTACTTC. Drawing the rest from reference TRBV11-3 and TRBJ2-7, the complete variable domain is EAGVVQSPRYKIIEKKQPVAFWCNPISGHNTLYWYLQNLGQGPELLIRYENEEAVDDSQLPKDRFSAERLKGVDSTLKIQPAELGDSAVYLCASSGQGFEEQYFGPGTRLTVT.

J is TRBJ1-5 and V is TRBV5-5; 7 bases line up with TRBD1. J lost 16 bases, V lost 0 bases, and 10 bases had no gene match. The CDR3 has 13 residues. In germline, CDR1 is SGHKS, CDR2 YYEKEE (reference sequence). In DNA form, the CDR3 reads TGTGCCAGCAGCTTGGAAGGGGGCGCTACCGGTCATTTT. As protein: CASSLEGGATGHF.

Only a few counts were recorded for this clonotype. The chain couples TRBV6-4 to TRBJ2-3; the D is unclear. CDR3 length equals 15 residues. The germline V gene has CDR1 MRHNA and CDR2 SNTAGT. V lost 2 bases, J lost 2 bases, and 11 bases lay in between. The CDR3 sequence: CASSDRDGPTDTQYF. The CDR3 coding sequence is TGTGCCAGCAGTGACCGAGACGGGCCCACAGATACGCAGTATTTT.

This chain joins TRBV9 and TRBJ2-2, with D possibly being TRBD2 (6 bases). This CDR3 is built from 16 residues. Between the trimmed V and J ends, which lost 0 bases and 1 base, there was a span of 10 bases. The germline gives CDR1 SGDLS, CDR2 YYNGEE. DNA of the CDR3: TGTGCCAGCAGCGTAGGAGGCGGGGAGAACACCGGGGAGCTGTTTTTT. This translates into CASSVGGGENTGELFF.

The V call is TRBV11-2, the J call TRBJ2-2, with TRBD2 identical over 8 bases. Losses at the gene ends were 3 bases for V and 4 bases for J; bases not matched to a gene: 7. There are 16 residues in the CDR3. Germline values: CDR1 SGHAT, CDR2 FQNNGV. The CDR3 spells CASSFPRRGVTGELFF. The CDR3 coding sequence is TGTGCCAGCAGCTTCCCCCGGCGGGGGGTCACCGGGGAGCTGTTTTTT.